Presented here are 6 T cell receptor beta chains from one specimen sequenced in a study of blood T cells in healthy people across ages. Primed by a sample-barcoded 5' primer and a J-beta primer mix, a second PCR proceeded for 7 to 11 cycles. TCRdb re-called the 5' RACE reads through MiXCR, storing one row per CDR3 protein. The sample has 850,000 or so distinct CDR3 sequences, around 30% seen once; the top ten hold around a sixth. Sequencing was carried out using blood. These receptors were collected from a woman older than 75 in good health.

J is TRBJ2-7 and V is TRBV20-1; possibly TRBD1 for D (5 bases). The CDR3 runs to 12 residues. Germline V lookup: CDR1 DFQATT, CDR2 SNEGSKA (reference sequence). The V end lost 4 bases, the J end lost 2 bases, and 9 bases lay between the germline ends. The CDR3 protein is CSATGLPYEQYF. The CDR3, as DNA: TGCAGTGCTACAGGGTTGCCCTACGAGCAGTACTTC.

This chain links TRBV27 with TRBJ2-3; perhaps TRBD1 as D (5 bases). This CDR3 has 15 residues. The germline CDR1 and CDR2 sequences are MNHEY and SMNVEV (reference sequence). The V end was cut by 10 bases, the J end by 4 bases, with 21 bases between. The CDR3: CANSYDRKGADTQYF. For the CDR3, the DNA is TGTGCCAACAGCTACGACAGAAAAGGGGCAGATACGCAGTATTTT.

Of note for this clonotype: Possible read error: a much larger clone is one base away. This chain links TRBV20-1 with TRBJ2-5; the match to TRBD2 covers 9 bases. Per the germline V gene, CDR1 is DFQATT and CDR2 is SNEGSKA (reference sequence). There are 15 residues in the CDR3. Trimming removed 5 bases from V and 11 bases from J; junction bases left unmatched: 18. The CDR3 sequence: CSARNRGGGDNEQYF. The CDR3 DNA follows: TGCAGTGCTCGGAACCGCGGGGGGGGCGACAATGAGCAGTACTTC.

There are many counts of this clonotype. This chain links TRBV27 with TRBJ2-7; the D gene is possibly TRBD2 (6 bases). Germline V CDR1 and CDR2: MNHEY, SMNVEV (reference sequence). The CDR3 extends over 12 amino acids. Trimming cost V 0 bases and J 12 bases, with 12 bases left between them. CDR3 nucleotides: TGTGCCAGCAGTTTATCCGGGGGTTCATTGTACTTC. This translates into CASSLSGGSLYF.

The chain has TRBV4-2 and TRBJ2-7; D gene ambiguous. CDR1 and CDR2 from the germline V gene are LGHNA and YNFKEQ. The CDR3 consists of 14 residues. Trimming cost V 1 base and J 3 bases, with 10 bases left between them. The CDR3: CASSQALQSYEQYF. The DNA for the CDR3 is TGTGCCAGCAGCCAAGCTCTACAGAGCTACGAGCAGTACTTC.

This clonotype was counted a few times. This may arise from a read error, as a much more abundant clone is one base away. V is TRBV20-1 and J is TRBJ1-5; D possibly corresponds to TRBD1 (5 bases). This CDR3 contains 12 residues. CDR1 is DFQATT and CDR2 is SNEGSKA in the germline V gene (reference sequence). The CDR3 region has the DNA TGCAGGGCAACTGACAGTTATCAGCCCCAGCATTTT. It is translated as CRATDSYQPQHF.